This TCR beta chain derives from a study of shared clonotypes between healthy human individuals. Overall study findings and caveats: Sampling involved blood alone; tissue repertoires likely differ.

Sequenced by immunoSEQ multiplex PCR; TCRdb stores in-frame clones only, minus some. This table has 550,000 to 750,000 clones, approximately 90% appearing once. As to this clone: Its cognate antigen is unknown.

The length of the CDR3 is 14 residues. Germline V CDR1 and CDR2: SQVTM, ANQGSEA. Trimming cost V 6 bases and J 4 bases; bases outside gene matches: 9. Cells designated naive CD8 were CD45RO-negative and were positively selected for CCR7, with terminally differentiated effector memory CD45RA+ cells excluded. The study drew all its donors from Caucasian adults living in Nashville, Tennessee. The source is a man younger than 45 in good health. The material sequenced was naive CD8+ T cells sorted from blood. The V and J genes are TRBV29-1 and TRBJ2-3; 8 bases align to TRBD1. The CDR3 sequence is CSVAGTGLSDTQYF. Here the CDR3 DNA reads TGCAGCGTGGCCGGGACAGGACTGTCAGATACGCAGTATTTT.